The T cell receptor beta chain described here comes from a study of blood T cell repertoires in COVID-19. About the research overall: There were acute and convalescent COVID-19 samples, and they came from the United States, Italy and Spain. T cells, B-cell-depleted T cells, or PBMCs provided the cDNA or gDNA that served as material.

Study processing details: Amplification of reference gene primers was used by the study to estimate nucleated cell counts. Repertoires were generated with immunoSEQ multiplex PCR, while TCRdb's copy carries only in-frame clones and drops some. The V and J calls and clone size come from that table; D and trimming were worked out from the DNA. The sample contains about 74,000 clones, approximately 80% of which appear only once. This clone was found once. The V segment lost 0 bases and the J segment 0 bases; nucleotides outside the gene matches: 3. The CDR3 runs 16 residues. The germline V gene has CDR1 SGHNT and CDR2 YYREEE (reference sequence).

The TCR was taken from a human donor in a cohort sampled during active COVID-19. Sequences were obtained from peripheral blood. The chain employs TRBV5-4 and TRBJ2-3; 8 nucleotides match TRBD2. The CDR3 region has the DNA TGTGCCAGCAGCTTGGCAAAGCGGGGGAGCACAGATACGCAGTATTTT. Protein sequence: CASSLAKRGSTDTQYF.